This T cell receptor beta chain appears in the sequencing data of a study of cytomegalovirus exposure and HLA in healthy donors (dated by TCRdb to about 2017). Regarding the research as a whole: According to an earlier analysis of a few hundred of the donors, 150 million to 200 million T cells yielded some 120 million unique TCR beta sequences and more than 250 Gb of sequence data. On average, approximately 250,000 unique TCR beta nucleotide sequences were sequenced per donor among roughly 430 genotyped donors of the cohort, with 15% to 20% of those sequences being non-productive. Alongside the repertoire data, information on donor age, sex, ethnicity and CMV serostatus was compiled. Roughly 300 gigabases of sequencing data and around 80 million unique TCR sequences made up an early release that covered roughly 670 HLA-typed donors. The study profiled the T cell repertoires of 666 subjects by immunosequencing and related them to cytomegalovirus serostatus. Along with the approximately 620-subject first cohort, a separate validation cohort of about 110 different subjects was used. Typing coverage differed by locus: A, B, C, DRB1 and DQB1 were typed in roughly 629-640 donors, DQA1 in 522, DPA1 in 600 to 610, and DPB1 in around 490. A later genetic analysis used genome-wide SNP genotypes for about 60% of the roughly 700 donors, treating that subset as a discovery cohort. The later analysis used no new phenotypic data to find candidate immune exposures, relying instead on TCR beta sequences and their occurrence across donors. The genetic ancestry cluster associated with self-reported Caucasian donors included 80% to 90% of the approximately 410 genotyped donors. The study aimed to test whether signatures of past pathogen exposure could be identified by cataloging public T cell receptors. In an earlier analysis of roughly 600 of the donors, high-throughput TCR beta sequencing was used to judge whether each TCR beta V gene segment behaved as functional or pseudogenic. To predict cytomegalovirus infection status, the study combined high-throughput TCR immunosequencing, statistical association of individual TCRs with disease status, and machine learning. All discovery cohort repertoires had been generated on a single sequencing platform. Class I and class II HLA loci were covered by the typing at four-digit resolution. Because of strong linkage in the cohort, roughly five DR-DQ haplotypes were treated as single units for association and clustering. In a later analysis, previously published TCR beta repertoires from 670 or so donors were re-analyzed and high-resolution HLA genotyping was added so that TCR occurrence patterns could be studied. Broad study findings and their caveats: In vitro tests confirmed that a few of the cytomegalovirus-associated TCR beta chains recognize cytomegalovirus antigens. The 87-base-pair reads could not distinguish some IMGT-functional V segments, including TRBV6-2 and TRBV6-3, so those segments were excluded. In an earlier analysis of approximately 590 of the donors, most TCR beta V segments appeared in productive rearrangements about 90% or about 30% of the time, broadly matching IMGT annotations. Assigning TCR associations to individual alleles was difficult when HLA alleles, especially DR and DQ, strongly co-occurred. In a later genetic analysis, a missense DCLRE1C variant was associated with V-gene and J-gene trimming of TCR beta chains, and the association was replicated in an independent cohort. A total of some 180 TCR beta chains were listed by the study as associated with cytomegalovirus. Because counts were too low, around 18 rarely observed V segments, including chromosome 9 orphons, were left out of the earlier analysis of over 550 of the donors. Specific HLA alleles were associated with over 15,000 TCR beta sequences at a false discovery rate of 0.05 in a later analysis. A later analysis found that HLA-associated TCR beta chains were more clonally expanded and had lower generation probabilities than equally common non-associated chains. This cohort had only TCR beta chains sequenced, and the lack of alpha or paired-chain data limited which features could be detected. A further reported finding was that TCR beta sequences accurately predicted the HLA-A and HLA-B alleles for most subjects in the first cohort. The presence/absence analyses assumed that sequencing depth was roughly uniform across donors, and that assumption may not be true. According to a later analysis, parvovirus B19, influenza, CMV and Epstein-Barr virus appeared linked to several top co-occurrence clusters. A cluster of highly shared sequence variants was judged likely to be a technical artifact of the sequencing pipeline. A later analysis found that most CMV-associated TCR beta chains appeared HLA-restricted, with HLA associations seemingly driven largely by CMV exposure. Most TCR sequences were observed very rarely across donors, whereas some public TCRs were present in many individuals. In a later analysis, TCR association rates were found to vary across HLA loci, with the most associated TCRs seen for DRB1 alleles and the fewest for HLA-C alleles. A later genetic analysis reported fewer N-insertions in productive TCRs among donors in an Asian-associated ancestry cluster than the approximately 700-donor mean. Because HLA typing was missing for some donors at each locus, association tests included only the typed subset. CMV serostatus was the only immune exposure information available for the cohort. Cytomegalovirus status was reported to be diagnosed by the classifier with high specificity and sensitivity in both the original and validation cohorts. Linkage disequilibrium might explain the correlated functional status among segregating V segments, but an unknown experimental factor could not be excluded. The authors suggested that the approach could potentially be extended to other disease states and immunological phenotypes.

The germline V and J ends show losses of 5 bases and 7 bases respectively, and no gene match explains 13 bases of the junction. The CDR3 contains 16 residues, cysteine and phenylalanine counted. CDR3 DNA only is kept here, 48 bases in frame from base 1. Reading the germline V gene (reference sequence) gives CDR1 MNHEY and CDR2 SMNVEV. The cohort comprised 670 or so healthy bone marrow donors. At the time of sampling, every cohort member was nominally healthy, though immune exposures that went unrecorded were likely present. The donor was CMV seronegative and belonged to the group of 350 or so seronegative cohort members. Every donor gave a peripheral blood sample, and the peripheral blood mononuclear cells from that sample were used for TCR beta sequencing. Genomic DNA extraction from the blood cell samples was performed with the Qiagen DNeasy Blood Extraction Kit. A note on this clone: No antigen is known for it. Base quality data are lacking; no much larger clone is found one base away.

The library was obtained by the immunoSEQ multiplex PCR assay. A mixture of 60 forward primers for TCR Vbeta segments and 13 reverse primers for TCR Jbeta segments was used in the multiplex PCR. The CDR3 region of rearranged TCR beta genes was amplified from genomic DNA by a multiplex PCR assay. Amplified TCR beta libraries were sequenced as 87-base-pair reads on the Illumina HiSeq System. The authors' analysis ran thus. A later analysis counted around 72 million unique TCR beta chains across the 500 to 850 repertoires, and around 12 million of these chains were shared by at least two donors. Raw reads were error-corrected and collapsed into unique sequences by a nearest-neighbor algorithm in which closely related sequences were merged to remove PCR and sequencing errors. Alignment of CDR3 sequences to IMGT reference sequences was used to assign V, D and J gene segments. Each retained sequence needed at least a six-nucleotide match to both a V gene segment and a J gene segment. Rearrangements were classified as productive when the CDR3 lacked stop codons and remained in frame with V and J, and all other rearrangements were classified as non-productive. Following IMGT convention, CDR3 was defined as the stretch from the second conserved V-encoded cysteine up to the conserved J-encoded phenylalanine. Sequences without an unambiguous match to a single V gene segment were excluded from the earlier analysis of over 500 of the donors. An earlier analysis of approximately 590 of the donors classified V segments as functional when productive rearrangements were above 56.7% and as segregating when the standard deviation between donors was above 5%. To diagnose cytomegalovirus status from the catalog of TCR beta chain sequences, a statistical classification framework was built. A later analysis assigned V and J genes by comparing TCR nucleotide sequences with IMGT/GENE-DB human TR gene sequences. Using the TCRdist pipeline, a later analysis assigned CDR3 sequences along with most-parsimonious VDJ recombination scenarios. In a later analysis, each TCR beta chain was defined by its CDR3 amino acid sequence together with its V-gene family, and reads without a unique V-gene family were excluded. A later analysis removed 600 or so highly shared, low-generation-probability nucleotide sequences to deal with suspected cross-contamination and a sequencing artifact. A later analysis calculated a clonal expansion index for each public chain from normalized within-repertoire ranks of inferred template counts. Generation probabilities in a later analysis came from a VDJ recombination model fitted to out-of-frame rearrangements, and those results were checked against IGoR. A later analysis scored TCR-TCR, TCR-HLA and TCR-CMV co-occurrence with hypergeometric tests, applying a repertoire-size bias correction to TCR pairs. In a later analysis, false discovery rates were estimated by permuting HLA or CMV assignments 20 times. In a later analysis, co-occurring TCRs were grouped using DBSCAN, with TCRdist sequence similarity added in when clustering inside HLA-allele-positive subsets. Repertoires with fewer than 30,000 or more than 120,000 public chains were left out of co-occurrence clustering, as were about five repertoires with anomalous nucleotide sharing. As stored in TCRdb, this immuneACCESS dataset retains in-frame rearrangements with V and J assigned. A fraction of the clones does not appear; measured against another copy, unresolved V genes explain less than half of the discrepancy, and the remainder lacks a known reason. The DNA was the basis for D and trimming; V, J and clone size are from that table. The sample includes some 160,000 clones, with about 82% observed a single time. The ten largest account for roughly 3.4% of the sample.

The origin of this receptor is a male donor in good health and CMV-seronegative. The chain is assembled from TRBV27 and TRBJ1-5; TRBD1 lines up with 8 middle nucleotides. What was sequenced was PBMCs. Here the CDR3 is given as CASSPSQGAAWQPQHF. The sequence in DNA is TGTGCCAGCAGTCCATCCCAGGGGGCGGCTTGGCAGCCCCAGCATTTT.